The 20 T cell receptor beta chains listed next were all sequenced from one sample in a study of memory CD4+ T cells and cytomegalovirus serostatus. Single viable CD3+CD4+CD8-CD45RO+ cells were sorted as the memory CD4+ T cells. Libraries were prepared by immunoSEQ multiplex PCR; TCRdb keeps only in-frame clonotypes and omits some of them. The data contain approximately 45,000 clones, 75% to 85% of them seen just once; the ten biggest clones take up 0.95% to 1.3%. The sample comprised memory CD4+ T cells from blood. The source is an adult in good health and CMV-seronegative.

This clone has only one observation. The V call is TRBV5-1, the J call TRBJ2-2; perhaps TRBD2 as D (5 bases). Germline loops: CDR1 SGHRS, CDR2 YFSETQ. The V and J ends lost 5 bases and 4 bases respectively, with 15 bases between them. CDR3 size: 15 residues. CDR3 DNA sequence: TGCGCCAGCAGTTCAAAAATAGGGAGCACCGGGGAGCTGTTTTTT. Its translation is CASSSKIGSTGELFF.

DNA for the CDR3: TGCGCCAGCAGTGAGTTTAGCCAGGGGAATTACGAGCAGTACTTC. Amino acids: CASSEFSQGNYEQYF. The V gene is TRBV10-1, the J gene TRBJ2-7, with TRBD1 as a possible D gene (6 bases). V lost 1 base, J lost 4 bases, and 14 bases lay in between. Germline values: CDR1 WNHNN, CDR2 SYGVQD (reference sequence). The CDR3 spans 15 residues.

CDR3 coding DNA: TGCGCCAGCAGCTTGGAAGCGGGTTTGTACAATGAGCAGTTCTTC. As protein: CASSLEAGLYNEQFF. The chain uses TRBV5-1 and TRBJ2-1; a possible D gene is TRBD2 (6 bases). The V and J ends lost 0 bases and 4 bases respectively, with 11 bases between them. CDR1 and CDR2 from the germline V gene are SGHRS and YFSETQ. This CDR3 has 15 amino acids.

This sequence joins TRBV10-1 and TRBJ2-5, with D unclear. Trimming left V 2 bases short and J 1 base short, with 5 bases between. Germline CDR1 is WNHNN and CDR2 is SYGVQD (reference sequence). The CDR3 runs to 13 residues. In nucleotides, the CDR3 is TGCGCCAGCAGTGAGGGCAGCCAAGAGACCCAGTACTTC. Protein: CASSEGSQETQYF.

J is TRBJ2-1 and V is TRBV11-3, with 11 bases lining up with TRBD2. The V gene's germline CDR1 is SGHNT and CDR2 YENEEA. Trimming cost V 3 bases and J 4 bases; bases outside gene matches: 5. The CDR3 has 16 amino acids. The DNA for the CDR3 is TGTGCCAGCAGCTTGGGGGGACTAGCGGCTTACAATGAGCAGTTCTTC. Protein product: CASSLGGLAAYNEQFF. Based on the CDR3 plus reference TRBV11-3 and TRBJ2-1, the full variable domain is EAGVVQSPRYKIIEKKQPVAFWCNPISGHNTLYWYLQNLGQGPELLIRYENEEAVDDSQLPKDRFSAERLKGVDSTLKIQPAELGDSAVYLCASSLGGLAAYNEQFFGPGTRLTVL.

This chain connects TRBV7-6 to TRBJ2-3; the match to TRBD2 covers 13 bases. V dropped 5 bases and J dropped 2; count of bases not matched to a gene: 4. Germline V gives CDR1 SGHVS, CDR2 FNYEAQ. This CDR3 is built from 16 residues. The CDR3 loop reads CASSPGTSGNTDTQYF. The CDR3 DNA is TGTGCCAGCAGCCCCGGGACTAGCGGGAACACAGATACGCAGTATTTT.

The V and J genes are TRBV5-6 and TRBJ2-7, with D hard to call. Germline V CDR1 and CDR2: SGHDT, YYEEEE. V was shortened by 4 bases and J by 2 bases, with 10 bases between the two germline ends. There are 13 residues in the CDR3. The CDR3: CASSPTATYEQYF. DNA for the CDR3: TGTGCCAGCAGCCCCACAGCTACCTACGAGCAGTACTTC.

The chain employs TRBV6-5 and TRBJ2-5; no definite D call. From germline, CDR1 is MNHEY and CDR2 SVGAGI. This CDR3 is built from 12 residues. The V gene lost 6 bases and the J gene lost 5 bases, with 10 bases spanning the gap. The CDR3 loop reads CASRTGPETQYF. CDR3 sequence (DNA): TGTGCCAGCAGGACCGGGCCGGAGACCCAGTACTTC.

The chain employs TRBV18 and TRBJ2-5, with D unclear. Trimming took off 3 bases at V and 4 bases at J, with 6 bases between the two ends. This CDR3 has 12 amino acids. Germline V gene data show CDR1 as KGHSH and CDR2 as LQKENI. The CDR3 reads CASSPGRETQYF. The DNA of the CDR3 is TGTGCCAGCTCACCCGGCAGAGAGACCCAGTACTTC.

DNA for the CDR3: TGTGCCAGCAGCTCGCCGGGGCGGAAAACTGAAGCTTTCTTT. Translating it yields CASSSPGRKTEAFF. The chain recombines TRBV7-9 with TRBJ1-1; a weak D match, TRBD1 (5 bases). The V gene lost 4 bases and the J gene lost 5 bases, with 14 bases spanning the gap. CDR1 SEHNR and CDR2 FQNEAQ come from the germline V gene (reference sequence). The CDR3 has 14 residues.

This sequence joins TRBV2 and TRBJ1-2; D not resolved. Trimming shortened V by 1 base and J by 1 base, and 10 bases separated the two germline ends. There are 15 residues in the CDR3. Germline V CDR1 and CDR2: SNHLY, FYNNEI. CDR3 region: CASSEVQPFNYGYTF. The DNA for the CDR3 is TGTGCCAGCAGTGAAGTGCAGCCCTTTAACTATGGCTACACCTTC.

This chain uses TRBV10-3 with TRBJ1-2, with D possibly being TRBD1 (6 bases). The CDR3 extends over 15 amino acids. Per the germline V gene, CDR1 is ENHRY and CDR2 is SYGVKD. Deletions cut 6 bases from V and 0 bases from J, with 14 bases between. This CDR3 reads CAIRERDRSNYGYTF. As DNA, the CDR3 is TGTGCCATCAGGGAACGAGACAGGTCTAACTATGGCTACACCTTC.

In DNA form, the CDR3 reads TGTGCCAGCAGCCCGCGGCTTTACAGGGAGCACTACGAGCAGTACTTC. Protein: CASSPRLYREHYEQYF. This chain links TRBV11-2 with TRBJ2-7, with D possibly being TRBD1 (6 bases). Germline lookup yields CDR1 SGHAT and CDR2 FQNNGV. The V end lost 5 bases, the J end lost 3 bases, and 20 bases lay between the germline ends. The CDR3 contains 16 residues.

This chain uses TRBV7-2 with TRBJ2-1; no reliable D call. Trimming took 3 bases from V and 3 from J, leaving 3 bases between them. The CDR3 extends over 12 amino acids. CDR1 SGHTA and CDR2 FQGNSA come from the germline V gene. The CDR3 reads CASSFLYNEQFF. The CDR3 DNA follows: TGTGCCAGCAGCTTTCTCTACAATGAGCAGTTCTTC. The full variable domain, completed using reference TRBV7-2 and TRBJ2-1, is GAGVSQSPSNKVTEKGKDVELRCDPISGHTALYWYRQSLGQGLEFLIYFQGNSAPDKSGLPSDRFSAERTGGSVSTLTIQRTQQEDSAVYLCASSFLYNEQFFGPGTRLTVL.

The V gene is TRBV5-6, the J gene TRBJ1-1; TRBD1 might be the D (5 bases). The germline gives CDR1 SGHDT, CDR2 YYEEEE. V lost 3 bases to trimming and J lost 1 base, with 16 bases between them. CDR3 size: 16 residues. The CDR3 sequence is CASSWWGETRNTEAFF. In DNA, the CDR3 is TGTGCCAGCAGCTGGTGGGGGGAGACCAGGAACACTGAAGCTTTCTTT.

V usage is TRBV6-6 and J usage is TRBJ1-1; 7 bases are a match to TRBD1. The trim removed 6 bases at V and 0 bases at J, leaving 7 bases unmatched. The CDR3 sequence is 15 residues long. From germline, CDR1 is MNHNY and CDR2 SVGAGI (reference sequence). The CDR3 region has the DNA TGTGCCAGCAGACGCGGAACAGGGGTGAACACTGAAGCTTTCTTT. Translation gives CASRRGTGVNTEAFF.

The table lists this clone with a count of one. The chain has TRBV27 and TRBJ2-3; 7 bases match TRBD2. There are 18 residues in the CDR3. Germline loops: CDR1 MNHEY, CDR2 SMNVEV (reference sequence). J gave up 4 bases and V 6 bases, and 19 bases lay outside the gene matches. CDR3 bases: TGTGCCAGCAGCATATTCCACTTCGGGGGAGGGCTGGCAGATACGCAGTATTTT. This encodes CASSIFHFGGGLADTQYF.

The chain combines TRBV7-9 with TRBJ2-2; 12 bases align to TRBD2. The CDR3 is 15 amino acids. In germline, CDR1 is SEHNR, CDR2 FQNEAQ (reference sequence). V shed 3 bases, J shed 6 bases, and the junction held 2 bases outside the gene matches. CDR3 in amino acids: CASSLTSGRAGELFF. CDR3 DNA sequence: TGTGCCAGCAGCTTGACTAGCGGGAGAGCCGGGGAGCTGTTTTTT.

This chain joins TRBV10-3 and TRBJ1-2; D possibly corresponds to TRBD1 (5 bases). Between the trimmed V and J ends, which lost 2 bases and 3 bases, there was a span of 10 bases. The germline gives CDR1 ENHRY, CDR2 SYGVKD. The CDR3 runs 14 residues. This CDR3 reads CAISEVRGDYGYTF. The CDR3 coding sequence is TGTGCCATCAGTGAGGTTCGAGGGGACTATGGCTACACCTTC.

The J gene is TRBJ1-2, the V gene TRBV5-1; unclear D gene. The length of the CDR3 is 14 residues. Germline V gives CDR1 SGHRS, CDR2 YFSETQ. V was trimmed by 0 bases and J by 4 bases, leaving 10 bases between them. CDR3 DNA sequence: TGCGCCAGCAGCTTGGAGGCCGGCACCTATGGCTACACCTTC. It codes for CASSLEAGTYGYTF.